Shown below are 2 T cell receptor beta chains from a single sample sequenced in a study of blood T cell repertoires in COVID-19. The method was immunoSEQ multiplex PCR; TCRdb's version includes in-frame clones alone and lacks a portion of them. Of some 70,000 clones listed, about four fifths are singletons. Sequences were obtained from peripheral blood. The source of these receptors is a man aged 50 or older with COVID-19, enrolled during active disease.

This clone was observed at least ten times. The CDR3 DNA follows: TGTGCCAGCAGGAGCGGCAGCTCCTACAATGAGCAGTTCTTC. Its translation is CASRSGSSYNEQFF. The genes are TRBV6-5 and TRBJ2-1, with TRBD2 as a possible D gene (5 bases). The V end was cut by 6 bases, the J end by 0 bases, with 9 bases between. In germline, CDR1 is MNHEY, CDR2 SVGAGI. This CDR3 has 14 residues.

This clone has just one count. The CDR3 DNA reads TGTGCCAGCAGCTCCCAATCTGGGGCCAACGTCCTGACTTTC. Translated, it gives CASSSQSGANVLTF. This chain joins TRBV11-1 and TRBJ2-6; D unclear. The CDR3 sequence is 14 residues long. CDR1 is SGHAT and CDR2 is FQDESV in the germline V gene (reference sequence). The ends were cut back, 4 bases at V and 1 base at J, with 5 bases in the middle. Combining the CDR3 with reference TRBV11-1 and TRBJ2-6 gives the whole variable domain EAEVAQSPRYKITEKSQAVAFWCDPISGHATLYWYRQILGQGPELLVQFQDESVVDDSQLPKDRFSAERLKGVDSTLKIQPAELGDSAMYLCASSSQSGANVLTFGAGSRLTVL.